The clone carrying this T cell receptor beta chain came up a few times. Its target is not known. This CDR3 comprises 13 residues. The V end was cut by 3 bases, the J end by 0 bases, with 6 bases between. The germline CDR1 and CDR2 sequences are SQVTM and ANQGSEA. The data originate from a study of blood T cells in healthy people across ages. Study-wide results and limits: Those diversity estimates obtained from one million T cells were thought to be underestimates. Observed TCR beta diversity per million T cells went down as age went up. This fall followed a roughly linear course with age.

A second PCR of about 6 to 12 cycles used a sample-barcoded 5' primer and a J-beta primer mix. TCRdb processed the 5' RACE reads anew with MiXCR; each CDR3 protein has one entry. The data contain 1,500,000 or so distinct CDR3 sequences, approximately 59% of them singletons. The V gene is TRBV29-1, the J gene TRBJ2-1, with D tentatively TRBD1 (6 bases). The origin of this receptor is a man aged 18 to 29 in good health. The sequencing sample was made of blood. In DNA, the CDR3 is TGCAGCGTTGAGGACAGCTCCTACAATGAGCAGTTCTTC. It codes for CSVEDSSYNEQFF.